This TCR beta chain was found in a study of tumor and adjacent non-tumor tissue in lung cancer. Three rounds of nested PCR, following a modified ARM-PCR protocol, produced the TCRbeta library. From the multiplex PCR reads, TCRdb called clonotypes with MiXCR, one entry per CDR3 protein. This table has approximately 44,000 distinct CDR3 sequences, about three fifths appearing once. No cell sorting was done before RNA was extracted from the tissue. Distant lung tissue was collected more than 3 cm away from the tumor edge. This TCR was sampled from a man in his fifties or sixties with non-small cell lung cancer. Sequencing used distant non-tumor lung tissue.

CDR3 protein: CDSSSGDYNNEQFF. Written as DNA, the CDR3 is TGTGACAGTAGCTCTGGGGACTACAACAATGAGCAGTTCTTC. The rearrangement joins TRBV7-9 to TRBJ2-1, with 7 bases identical to TRBD2. Germline CDR1 SEHNR, CDR2 FQNEAQ (reference sequence). The CDR3 runs 14 residues. The full variable domain, completed using reference TRBV7-9 and TRBJ2-1, is DTGVSQNPRHKITKRGQNVTFRCDPISEHNRLYWYRQTLGQGPEFLTYFQNEAQLEKSRLLSDRFSAERPKGSFSTLEIQRTEQGDSAMYLCDSSSGDYNNEQFFGPGTRLTVL.